The 30 T cell receptor beta chains listed next were all sequenced from one sample in a study of blood T cell repertoires in COVID-19. The data were produced by immunoSEQ multiplex PCR, yet TCRdb's version contains in-frame clones alone and is incomplete. Of some 670,000 clones listed, over 80% are singletons. Sequencing was done on a sample of peripheral blood. These receptors all come from a woman aged 18-29 years with acute or convalescent COVID-19.

About this clone itself: The same CDR3 can be traced to other DNA sequences in this sample. This rearrangement joins TRBV2 to TRBJ1-4, with D unclear. V dropped 6 bases and J dropped 5 bases, with 10 bases sitting between them. Per the germline V gene, CDR1 is SNHLY and CDR2 is FYNNEI. This CDR3 comprises 13 residues. Written as DNA, the CDR3 is TGTGCCAGCAGCGGCCGGGGAAATGAAAAACTGTTTTTT. Its translation is CASSGRGNEKLFF.

The V and J genes are TRBV11-3 and TRBJ2-1; D may be TRBD2 (5 bases). V lost 0 bases and J 3 bases, leaving 9 bases between the germline ends. From germline, CDR1 is SGHNT and CDR2 YENEEA. The CDR3 has 15 residues. The chain's CDR3 is CASSLDWGVYNEQFF. DNA for the CDR3: TGTGCCAGCAGCTTAGATTGGGGAGTCTACAATGAGCAGTTCTTC.

The rearrangement uses TRBV5-1 and TRBJ2-3, with D possibly TRBD2 on 7 matching bases. There are 16 residues in the CDR3. Trimming stripped 2 bases from V and 3 bases from J, with 16 bases between. Germline V gene data show CDR1 as SGHRS and CDR2 as YFSETQ. The CDR3 DNA reads as TGCGCCAGCAGCTTTAATGCGGGGGCTGGGACAGATACGCAGTATTTT. It specifies CASSFNAGAGTDTQYF.

This clone showed up just a few times. The rearrangement links TRBV2 to TRBJ1-2; no firm D call. Germline V gene sequence: CDR1 SNHLY, CDR2 FYNNEI. The ends were cut back, 2 bases at V and 8 bases at J, with 9 bases in the middle. CDR3 length: 12 residues. The CDR3 reads CASSEITRGYTF. The CDR3 DNA reads as TGTGCCAGCAGTGAAATTACTCGGGGCTACACCTTC.

The J gene is TRBJ2-2, the V gene TRBV3-1 (or the pseudogene TRBV3-2); D unresolved. Trimming removed 5 bases from V and 3 bases from J, with 13 bases in between. CDR3 length: 15 residues. The V gene's germline CDR1 is LGHDT and CDR2 YNNKEL (reference sequence). Here the CDR3 reads CASSSRRIHTGELFF. The CDR3 DNA follows: TGTGCCAGCAGCTCTCGCAGGATTCACACCGGGGAGCTGTTTTTT.

The rearrangement joins TRBV12-3 or TRBV12-4 to TRBJ1-2; 8 bases align to TRBD1. The trim removed 6 bases at V and 8 bases at J, leaving 5 bases unmatched. The length of the CDR3 is 12 residues. CDR3 sequence reads: CASSSQGAGYTF. The CDR3 nucleotides are TGTGCCAGCAGCTCGCAGGGGGCCGGCTACACCTTC.

This clone was counted only a few times. The J gene is TRBJ1-1, the V gene TRBV3-1 (or the pseudogene TRBV3-2); D remains unclear. Per the germline V gene, CDR1 is LGHDT and CDR2 is YNNKEL (reference sequence). Trimming took 4 bases from V and 6 from J, leaving 9 bases between them. This CDR3 is 12 amino acids long. The CDR3 region has the DNA TGTGCCAGCAGCCGAGTAAAGCCTGAAGCTTTCTTT. Its protein is CASSRVKPEAFF.

The V gene is TRBV21-1, the J gene TRBJ1-1. TRBV21-1 counts as a pseudogene. The CDR3 consists of 19 residues. The CDR3 reads CASSPPERRPAPVVAEAFF. In DNA, the CDR3 is TGTGCCAGCAGCCCCCCAGAGCGTAGGCCGGCCCCGGTGGTAGCTGAAGCTTTCTTT.

In its sample, this clone was seen once. CDR3 amino acids: CASSHSGRDEQFF. Here the CDR3 DNA reads TGTGCCAGCAGTCATTCAGGGCGCGATGAGCAGTTCTTC. The genes are TRBV12-3 or TRBV12-4 and TRBJ2-1, with D maybe TRBD1 (5 bases). The V end was cut by 5 bases, the J end by 8 bases, with 13 bases between. The CDR3 is made up of 13 amino acids.

The chain is built from TRBV14 and TRBJ1-2; D is perhaps TRBD1 (6 bases). The CDR3 is 15 residues long. Germline V gene data show CDR1 as SGHDN and CDR2 as FVKESK. The germline V and J ends were trimmed by 1 base and 5 bases, with 14 bases remaining between them. CDR3 in DNA: TGTGCCAGCAGCCAAGGAGGGGGAAGGTGGTATGGCTACACCTTC. The encoded protein is CASSQGGGRWYGYTF.

The chain uses TRBV9 and TRBJ1-5; TRBD1 agrees at 10 bases. Germline CDR1 SGDLS, CDR2 YYNGEE. V trimming: 3 bases; J trimming: 7 bases; junction bases outside the gene matches: 4. This CDR3 region has 14 residues. CDR3 bases: TGTGCCAGCAGCGAGACAGGGGGCATGCAGCCCCAGCATTTT. This sequence encodes CASSETGGMQPQHF.

This chain joins TRBV4-1 and TRBJ1-2; 8 bases are shared with TRBD1. This CDR3 region has 18 residues. Germline CDR1 reads MGHRA; CDR2 reads YSYEKL. The V and J ends lost 1 base and 4 bases, in that order; junction bases with no gene match: 14. The CDR3 here is CASSQVLQGARVTYGYTF. CDR3 coding DNA: TGCGCCAGCAGCCAAGTCCTCCAGGGGGCGAGAGTCACCTATGGCTACACCTTC.

The chain has TRBV2 and TRBJ1-1; no definite D call. V gave up 1 base and J gave up 5 bases, with 17 bases separating them. From germline, CDR1 is SNHLY and CDR2 FYNNEI. The CDR3 has 16 amino acids. For the CDR3, the DNA is TGTGCCAGCAGTGAAGATTTGCCCAGCAGGAGGACTGAAGCTTTCTTT. Encoded protein: CASSEDLPSRRTEAFF.

The rearrangement joins TRBV5-6 to TRBJ2-6; maybe TRBD1 (5 bases). Germline V gene sequence: CDR1 SGHDT, CDR2 YYEEEE. This CDR3 has 14 residues. Between the trimmed V and J ends, which lost 5 bases and 2 bases, there was a span of 8 bases. The CDR3 nucleotides are TGTGCCAGCAGGGGCAGGGCTGGGGCCAACGTCCTGACTTTC. It translates to CASRGRAGANVLTF.

This chain joins TRBV4-1 and TRBJ1-4; maybe TRBD1 (5 bases). The CDR3 has 18 residues. The V gene lost 6 bases and the J gene lost 5 bases, with 25 bases spanning the gap. Looked up from germline, CDR1 is MGHRA and CDR2 is YSYEKL. The CDR3 nucleotides are TGCGCCAGCAGTCCGGTGGCCCCGACAGCTTTACTAAATGAAAAACTGTTTTTT. Translated: CASSPVAPTALLNEKLFF.

The J gene is TRBJ1-5, the V gene TRBV7-8; D is possibly TRBD1 (6 bases). The germline CDR1 and CDR2 sequences are SGHVS and FQNEAQ. V was trimmed by 5 bases and J by 0 bases, leaving 17 bases between them. This CDR3 contains 17 residues. CDR3 DNA sequence: TGTGCCAGCAGCCAATTCAGTGGACAGAGTAGCAATCAGCCCCAGCATTTT. Translation: CASSQFSGQSSNQPQHF.

The chain recombines TRBV4-2 with TRBJ2-3; 11 bases map to TRBD2. Germline values: CDR1 LGHNA, CDR2 YNFKEQ. V was clipped by 5 bases and J by 4 bases; unmatched bases: 5. The CDR3 contains 15 residues. In nucleotides, the CDR3 is TGTGCCAGCAGCATTAGCGGGGGGGAGGCAGATACGCAGTATTTT. Translating it yields CASSISGGEADTQYF.

The CDR3 loop reads CASSLGTSGYNEQFF. Written as DNA, the CDR3 is TGTGCCAGCAGCCTAGGGACTAGCGGCTACAATGAGCAGTTCTTC. This chain uses TRBV11-3 with TRBJ2-1; the match to TRBD2 covers 11 bases. This CDR3 has 15 residues. Germline-derived CDR1 and CDR2 are SGHNT and YENEEA. V shed 5 bases, J shed 3 bases, and the junction held 3 bases outside the gene matches.

This chain joins TRBV27 and TRBJ2-1; TRBD1 matches 11 bases. Germline V gene sequence: CDR1 MNHEY, CDR2 SMNVEV (reference sequence). With V trimmed by 0 bases and J by 7 bases, 5 bases remained unmatched. The CDR3 is made up of 16 amino acids. The chain's CDR3 is CASSLSGQGARNEQFF. The CDR3 bases are TGTGCCAGCAGTTTATCCGGACAGGGGGCGCGGAATGAGCAGTTCTTC.

In its sample, this clone was seen once. CDR3 sequence: CAWGQENSPLHF. The CDR3 nucleotides are TGTGCCTGGGGACAGGAGAATTCACCCCTCCACTTT. V gene TRBV30 combines with J gene TRBJ1-6; 7 bases are a match to TRBD1. V shed 5 bases, J shed 7 bases, and the junction held 2 bases outside the gene matches. CDR3 size: 12 residues. Germline-derived CDR1 and CDR2 are GTSNPN and SVGIG (reference sequence).

This rearrangement joins TRBV7-8 to TRBJ2-7, with a possible D match to TRBD2 (5 bases). CDR1 and CDR2 (germline): SGHVS, FQNEAQ. Trimming removed 5 bases from V and 4 bases from J, with 12 bases in between. This CDR3 has 13 amino acids. The CDR3 region is CASSKGLLYEQYF. As DNA, the CDR3 is TGTGCCAGCAGCAAAGGACTTCTTTACGAGCAGTACTTC.

The CDR3 loop is CSPRTGGFGWTNTEAFF. CDR3 in DNA: TGCAGCCCACGGACAGGGGGCTTCGGCTGGACGAACACTGAAGCTTTCTTT. V gene TRBV29-1 combines with J gene TRBJ1-1; the match to TRBD1 covers 11 bases. This CDR3 has 17 residues. The J segment lost 1 base and the V segment lost 8 bases, leaving 15 bases of the junction unmatched. Germline-derived CDR1 and CDR2 are SQVTM and ANQGSEA.

The chain couples TRBV19 to TRBJ2-5; 9 nucleotides line up with TRBD2. The CDR3 length is 13 residues. Trimming removed 7 bases from V and 5 bases from J; junction bases left unmatched: 5. The V gene's germline CDR1 is LNHDA and CDR2 SQIVND (reference sequence). The chain's CDR3 is CASTLAGGETQYF. In DNA, the CDR3 is TGTGCCAGTACACTAGCGGGCGGGGAGACCCAGTACTTC.

The rearrangement joins TRBV25-1 to TRBJ1-5; unclear D gene. V lost 3 bases, J lost 4 bases, and 10 bases lay in between. CDR3 length: 14 amino acids. The germline gives CDR1 MGHDK, CDR2 SYGVNS. The CDR3 loop reads CASSDLTRNQPQHF. Written as DNA, the CDR3 is TGTGCCAGCAGTGACCTGACGAGGAATCAGCCCCAGCATTTT.

V gene TRBV7-9 combines with J gene TRBJ1-1; D is possibly TRBD1 (6 bases). V lost 5 bases, J lost 0 bases, and 19 bases lay in between. The CDR3 covers 17 residues. CDR1 SEHNR and CDR2 FQNEAQ come from the germline V gene (reference sequence). The CDR3 nucleotides read TGTGCCAGCAGCCGCCGGTGGCAGGGGAGTGTGAACACTGAAGCTTTCTTT. Encoded protein: CASSRRWQGSVNTEAFF. Together with reference TRBV7-9 and TRBJ1-1, the CDR3 gives the full variable domain: DTGVSQNPRHKITKRGQNVTFRCDPISEHNRLYWYRQTLGQGPEFLTYFQNEAQLEKSRLLSDRFSAERPKGSFSTLEIQRTEQGDSAMYLCASSRRWQGSVNTEAFFGQGTRLTVV.

The V call is TRBV2, the J call TRBJ2-1; TRBD1 matches at 9 bases. CDR3 length: 14 amino acids. After removal of 5 bases from V and 3 bases from J, the junction contained 2 bases not matched to a gene. Germline CDR1 is SNHLY and CDR2 is FYNNEI. The CDR3 is CASSWDRDYNEQFF. The DNA of the CDR3 is TGTGCCAGCAGTTGGGACAGGGACTACAATGAGCAGTTCTTC.

This clone showed up just once. CDR3 DNA: TGTGCCAGCAGTGAATTTTGGGTACAGGTCCAGACATGGGACACTGAAGCTTTCTTT. Translating gives CASSEFWVQVQTWDTEAFF. The V and J genes are TRBV6-1 and TRBJ1-1, with a weak D call TRBD1 (5 bases). Per the germline V gene, CDR1 is MNHNS and CDR2 is SASEGT. This CDR3 region has 19 residues. V shed 2 bases and J shed 3 bases, with 25 bases lying between them.

This rearrangement joins TRBV18 to TRBJ1-1; no definite D call. V lost 4 bases and J 3 bases, leaving 12 bases between the germline ends. The CDR3 has 14 residues. Per germline, CDR1 KGHSH and CDR2 LQKENI. CDR3 nucleotide sequence: TGTGCCAGCTCACGCGAGGCAACTCACACTGAAGCTTTCTTT. Translating it yields CASSREATHTEAFF.

The gene calls are TRBV29-1 and TRBJ2-7; 8 bases align to TRBD1. Germline V gene sequence: CDR1 SQVTM, CDR2 ANQGSEA. V gave up 6 bases and J gave up 3 bases; unmatched junction bases: 7. The length of the CDR3 is 13 residues. DNA for the CDR3: TGCAGCGTGGGGACAGGAGAAAACTACGAGCAGTACTTC. Its translation is CSVGTGENYEQYF.

The chain recombines TRBV30 with TRBJ1-2; D might be TRBD1 (6 bases). CDR1 and CDR2 from the germline V gene are GTSNPN and SVGIG (reference sequence). Trimming removed 1 base from V and 4 bases from J, with 13 bases in between. The length of the CDR3 is 14 residues. The CDR3 sequence: CAWSAGQRSYGYTF. CDR3 nucleotides: TGTGCCTGGAGTGCAGGACAGCGGTCCTATGGCTACACCTTC.